Listed here are 2 T cell receptor beta chains from one sample, sequenced in a study of spatial heterogeneity in lung cancer. Time point given: sample taken at primary tumor resection. TCRdb reprocessed the 5' RACE reads via MiXCR and lists one record per CDR3 protein. The sample records around 89,000 distinct CDR3 sequences, about an eighth being singletons. This specimen was PBMCs, taken at surgery. Receptors were obtained from a male donor with early-stage non-small cell lung cancer.

This clonotype was detected only a few times. The genes are TRBV7-2 and TRBJ2-5, with D perhaps being TRBD1 or TRBD2 (5 bases each). Per germline, CDR1 SGHTA and CDR2 FQGNSA. Trimming took 4 bases from V and 9 from J, leaving 18 bases between them. The CDR3 consists of 14 residues. CDR3 nucleotides: TGTGCCAGCAGCTACAGGACTGAGGCCGGGGCCCAGTACTTC. Its protein product is CASSYRTEAGAQYF.

This clonotype showed up many times. V and J are TRBV5-1 and TRBJ1-5; TRBD1 matches 8 bases. Germline values: CDR1 SGHRS, CDR2 YFSETQ. V dropped 0 bases and J dropped 5; count of bases not matched to a gene: 4. The CDR3 is 15 amino acids. The CDR3 is CASSLDGTGDQPQHF. The CDR3 DNA is TGCGCCAGCAGCTTGGATGGGACAGGTGATCAGCCCCAGCATTTT.